The source of this T cell receptor beta chain is a study of tumor-infiltrating lymphocytes in oesophageal squamous cell carcinoma. TCRdb ran MiXCR on the PCR reads and lists one entry per CDR3 protein. The top ten hold around 29% of the sample, which has more than 10,000 distinct CDR3 sequences, 50% to 75% seen once. The CDR3 is 15 amino acids. From germline, CDR1 is SGHAT and CDR2 FQNNGV. Sequenced input: esophageal tumor tissue. The V call is TRBV11-2, the J call TRBJ2-3; no firm D call. The DNA end is a closer match to TRBJ2-7, so the J assignment may be wrong. The TCR comes from a female donor with esophageal squamous cell carcinoma. This chain's CDR3 is CASSLTTKPSYEQYF. DNA for the CDR3: TGTGCCAGCAGCTTAACAACAAAACCCTCCTACGAGCAGTACTTC.